The next 29 T cell receptor beta chains were all read from a single sample in a study of blood T cell repertoires in COVID-19. The repertoire was sequenced with immunoSEQ multiplex PCR; TCRdb's copy has only in-frame clones and lacks some. This sample carries about 99,000 clones, approximately 80% of them seen once, and the ten largest clones take about 5%. Material for sequencing was peripheral blood. The receptors derive from a man in his sixties with acute or convalescent COVID-19.

This clone has a handful of counts. This sequence joins TRBV7-2 and TRBJ2-3, with 8 bases lining up with TRBD1. Per germline, CDR1 SGHTA and CDR2 FQGNSA. J was trimmed by 5 bases and V by 3 bases; bases with no gene match: 7. This CDR3 spans 15 amino acids. The CDR3 region has the DNA TGTGCCAGCAGCTTGGATTGGACAGGGATAGATACGCAGTATTTT. Translated, it gives CASSLDWTGIDTQYF.

J is TRBJ2-2 and V is TRBV4-1, with D tentatively TRBD1 (5 bases). V shed 0 bases and J shed 2 bases, with 10 bases lying between them. The CDR3 sequence is 16 residues long. CDR1 MGHRA and CDR2 YSYEKL come from the germline V gene. CDR3 in DNA: TGCGCCAGCAGCCAAGATCCGACAGCCAACACCGGGGAGCTGTTTTTT. As protein: CASSQDPTANTGELFF.

This chain connects TRBV9 to TRBJ1-1; 9 bases match TRBD1. The CDR3 covers 13 residues. Unmatched junction bases numbered 4, after V lost 4 bases and J lost 6 bases. CDR1 is SGDLS and CDR2 is YYNGEE in the germline V gene. This CDR3 reads CASSSGQGSEAFF. The CDR3 DNA is TGTGCCAGCAGCTCTGGACAGGGGTCTGAAGCTTTCTTT.

This chain joins TRBV4-1 and TRBJ1-3, with 7 bases that match TRBD1. V was pared by 0 bases and J by 2 bases, with 1 base of the junction left unmatched. The germline V gene encodes CDR1 MGHRA and CDR2 YSYEKL. The CDR3 totals 15 residues. CDR3: CASSQEGTAGNTIYF. The CDR3 DNA follows: TGCGCCAGCAGCCAAGAAGGGACAGCTGGAAACACCATATATTTT.

This chain connects TRBV14 to TRBJ1-3; 8 bases fit TRBD1. CDR1 is SGHDN and CDR2 is FVKESK in the germline V gene. The V segment lost 0 bases and the J segment 6 bases; nucleotides outside the gene matches: 7. This CDR3 has 16 residues. CDR3 in amino acids: CASSQDGTGRQNTIYF. Here the CDR3 DNA reads TGTGCCAGCAGCCAAGATGGGACAGGTCGTCAAAACACCATATATTTT.

The chain has TRBV5-6 and TRBJ2-3, with D maybe TRBD1 (6 bases). V lost 4 bases to trimming and J lost 2 bases, with 14 bases between them. CDR1 is SGHDT, CDR2 YYEEEE, per germline. The CDR3 extends over 15 amino acids. The CDR3: CASSQGTSDTDTQYF. The DNA for the CDR3 is TGTGCCAGCAGCCAAGGGACATCAGACACAGATACGCAGTATTTT.

The chain carries TRBV30 and TRBJ2-7, with TRBD2 matching 10 bases. V was pared by 2 bases and J by 1 base, with 5 bases of the junction left unmatched. Germline CDR1 is GTSNPN and CDR2 is SVGIG (reference sequence). The CDR3 is made up of 15 amino acids. As DNA, the CDR3 is TGTGCCTGGAGTCCCCTAGCGGGGGTATCCTACGAGCAGTACTTC. Its translation: CAWSPLAGVSYEQYF.

The chain links TRBV5-1 to TRBJ2-2; TRBD1 might be the D (6 bases). CDR3 size: 16 residues. The V end lost 3 bases, the J end lost 0 bases, and 12 bases lay between the germline ends. Germline values: CDR1 SGHRS, CDR2 YFSETQ. Here the CDR3 DNA reads TGCGCCAGCAGCTCCCAGGGGTTCTCGAACACCGGGGAGCTGTTTTTT. The encoded protein is CASSSQGFSNTGELFF.

The chain is built from TRBV7-3 and TRBJ2-1; D not resolved. With 0 bases removed from V and 6 bases from J, the gap between germline ends came to 9 bases. Germline CDR1 reads SGHTA; CDR2 reads FQGTGA. This CDR3 contains 14 residues. CDR3 DNA sequence: TGTGCCAGCAGCTTAACGGAGATGATCAATGAGCAGTTCTTC. Encoded protein: CASSLTEMINEQFF.

The chain carries TRBV28 and TRBJ2-5; D may be TRBD2 (5 bases). Germline V gives CDR1 MDHEN, CDR2 SYDVKM. The CDR3 contains 14 residues. Trimming left V 3 bases short and J 1 base short, with 9 bases between. The CDR3 region is CASSFAGSQETQYF. CDR3 coding DNA: TGTGCCAGCAGTTTTGCGGGTTCCCAAGAGACCCAGTACTTC.

Notes on this clone: This sample includes further DNA sequences coding for the same CDR3. This rearrangement joins TRBV18 to TRBJ2-3, with TRBD1 identical over 7 bases. The trim removed 2 bases at V and 1 base at J, leaving 3 bases unmatched. CDR3 length equals 15 residues. The V gene's germline CDR1 is KGHSH and CDR2 LQKENI. The chain's CDR3 is CASSPGQVGTDTQYF. CDR3 DNA: TGTGCCAGCTCACCAGGACAGGTCGGCACAGATACGCAGTATTTT.

V gene TRBV27 combines with J gene TRBJ2-3; a weak D match, TRBD2 (5 bases). Per germline, CDR1 MNHEY and CDR2 SMNVEV (reference sequence). V gave up 5 bases and J gave up 2 bases, with 20 bases separating them. This CDR3 spans 17 amino acids. The CDR3 reads CASSRTLSGYTTDTQYF. CDR3 DNA: TGTGCCAGCAGTCGTACCCTGAGCGGATACACCACAGATACGCAGTATTTT.

V usage is TRBV5-1 and J usage is TRBJ1-6; D is uncertain. Germline V CDR1 and CDR2: SGHRS, YFSETQ. Trimming pared 6 bases from V and 7 bases from J, leaving 11 bases between. This CDR3 contains 13 residues. CDR3 bases: TGCGCCAGCACAGACACCGTCAATTCACCCCTCCACTTT. Its translation is CASTDTVNSPLHF.

The chain joins TRBV5-1 to TRBJ1-6, with TRBD1 matching 7 bases. CDR1 is SGHRS and CDR2 is YFSETQ in the germline V gene. V trimming: 3 bases; J trimming: 7 bases; junction bases outside the gene matches: 4. The CDR3 loop spans 14 amino acids. CDR3 sequence (DNA): TGCGCCAGCAGCTCGACAGGGAGGAATTCACCCCTCCACTTT. It yields the protein CASSSTGRNSPLHF.

This clone was counted a single time. The chain links TRBV6-5 to TRBJ1-1; 9 bases fit TRBD1. Germline CDR1 MNHEY, CDR2 SVGAGI. The CDR3 is 15 residues long. Unmatched junction bases numbered 6, after V lost 4 bases and J lost 3 bases. Here the CDR3 DNA reads TGTGCCAGCAGTTTTACCGGGACAGGGCACACTGAAGCTTTCTTT. It encodes CASSFTGTGHTEAFF.

J is TRBJ2-7 and V is TRBV11-2, with D possibly matching TRBD2 (6 bases). V lost 0 bases and J lost 0, with 9 bases in between. There are 15 residues in the CDR3. Germline V gene sequence: CDR1 SGHAT, CDR2 FQNNGV. The CDR3 DNA is TGTGCCAGCAGCTTAGATGGGACTCTCTCCTACGAGCAGTACTTC. Translation gives CASSLDGTLSYEQYF.

The chain recombines TRBV30 with TRBJ1-4; 8 bases are a match to TRBD1. The CDR3 length is 13 residues. From germline, CDR1 is GTSNPN and CDR2 SVGIG (reference sequence). The J segment lost 1 base and the V segment lost 8 bases, leaving 3 bases of the junction unmatched. The CDR3 nucleotides read TGTGCCAGCGACAGGGGAACTAATGAAAAACTGTTTTTT. Translation gives CASDRGTNEKLFF. Using reference TRBV30 and TRBJ1-4 for the parts outside the CDR3, the full variable domain is SQTIHQWPATLVQPVGSPLSLECTVEGTSNPNLYWYRQAAGRGLQLLFYSVGIGQISSEVPQNLSASRPQDRQFILSSKKLLLSDSGFYLCASDRGTNEKLFFGSGTQLSVL.

This chain links TRBV27 with TRBJ2-1, with 14 positions matching TRBD2. V trimming: 1 base; J trimming: 8 bases; junction bases outside the gene matches: 4. Germline-derived CDR1 and CDR2 are MNHEY and SMNVEV (reference sequence). This CDR3 is 16 amino acids long. CDR3 residues: CASSLLGTSGRDEQFF. The DNA of the CDR3 is TGTGCCAGCAGTTTATTGGGGACTAGCGGGAGAGATGAGCAGTTCTTC.

This chain joins TRBV4-2 and TRBJ1-4, with no clear D. Trimming shortened V by 1 base and J by 8 bases, and 11 bases separated the two germline ends. CDR1 LGHNA and CDR2 YNFKEQ come from the germline V gene. The CDR3 is made up of 14 amino acids. The CDR3 here is CASSQGSGEEKLFF. CDR3 coding DNA: TGTGCCAGCAGCCAAGGCTCCGGGGAAGAAAAACTGTTTTTT.

The chain is built from TRBV5-8 and TRBJ1-2, with 10 bases matching TRBD1. Germline CDR1 reads SGHTS; CDR2 reads YDEGEE. This CDR3 region has 14 residues. With V trimmed by 1 base and J by 8 bases, 5 bases remained unmatched. Written as DNA, the CDR3 is TGTGCCAGCAGCTTGAGGGACAGGGGTCGGGGCTACACCTTC. Amino acid sequence: CASSLRDRGRGYTF.

CDR3 sequence: CATSGQGSNQPQHF. In DNA, the CDR3 is TGTGCCACCAGTGGACAGGGGAGCAATCAGCCCCAGCATTTT. The V gene is TRBV24-1, the J gene TRBJ1-5, with 8 bases aligning to TRBD1. Trimming took 5 bases from V and 1 from J; bases not matched to a gene: 0. This CDR3 is 14 amino acids long. Per germline, CDR1 KGHDR and CDR2 SFDVKD.

This chain links TRBV5-1 with TRBJ2-7; 13 bases align to TRBD2. The CDR3 contains 14 residues. CDR1 and CDR2 from the germline V gene are SGHRS and YFSETQ. The J segment lost 6 bases and the V segment lost 5 bases, leaving 5 bases of the junction unmatched. The CDR3 coding sequence is TGCGCCAGCAGTTCAACTAGCGGGAGGGGCGAGCAGTACTTC. Translating it yields CASSSTSGRGEQYF.

This clone was counted a single time. The chain has TRBV5-6 and TRBJ1-2, with 7 bases matching TRBD1. Germline CDR1 SGHDT, CDR2 YYEEEE. The trim removed 7 bases at V and 6 bases at J, leaving 12 bases unmatched. This CDR3 contains 14 residues. The DNA for the CDR3 is TGTGCCAGCTCTCCCGGACAGGACCTACATGGCTACACCTTC. Amino acid sequence: CASSPGQDLHGYTF. Drawing the rest from reference TRBV5-6 and TRBJ1-2, the complete variable domain is DAGVTQSPTHLIKTRGQQVTLRCSPKSGHDTVSWYQQALGQGPQFIFQYYEEEERQRGNFPDRFSGHQFPNYSSELNVNALLLGDSALYLCASSPGQDLHGYTFGSGTRLTVV.

V and J are TRBV12-5 and TRBJ1-2; D perhaps matches TRBD1 (5 bases). V lost 5 bases and J lost 2, with 12 bases in between. CDR3 length: 14 amino acids. Per the germline V gene, CDR1 is LGHNT and CDR2 is FRNRAP. CDR3: CASGTDNPNYGYTF. CDR3 bases: TGTGCTAGTGGTACGGACAACCCAAACTATGGCTACACCTTC.

This chain connects TRBV27 to TRBJ2-6, with D unclear. CDR3 size: 16 residues. Germline-derived CDR1 and CDR2 are MNHEY and SMNVEV (reference sequence). V lost 6 bases and J lost 0, with 12 bases in between. CDR3 sequence (DNA): TGTGCCAGCAGAAGGTTACCTAGCTCTGGGGCCAACGTCCTGACTTTC. It encodes CASRRLPSSGANVLTF.

The chain joins TRBV7-9 to TRBJ2-3, with a weak D call TRBD2 (5 bases). This CDR3 contains 14 residues. V lost 5 bases and J 2 bases, leaving 11 bases between the germline ends. CDR1 is SEHNR, CDR2 FQNEAQ, per germline (reference sequence). CDR3 in DNA: TGTGCCAGCAGCGGAGAGGGTCCCACAGATACGCAGTATTTT. Protein sequence: CASSGEGPTDTQYF.

The rearrangement joins TRBV28 to TRBJ2-3; tentative D call: TRBD2 (6 bases). The CDR3 is 16 residues long. V was trimmed by 3 bases and J by 2 bases, leaving 15 bases between them. The germline gives CDR1 MDHEN, CDR2 SYDVKM. The CDR3 bases are TGTGCCAGCAGTTTGATGGAGGGCCCCCACACAGATACGCAGTATTTT. This gives the protein CASSLMEGPHTDTQYF.

The rearrangement uses TRBV19 and TRBJ1-1; D may be TRBD1 (5 bases). The CDR3 consists of 13 residues. V was shortened by 5 bases and J by 8 bases, with 15 bases between the two germline ends. Germline V gene sequence: CDR1 LNHDA, CDR2 SQIVND (reference sequence). The CDR3, as DNA: TGTGCCAGTAGTCCCCGGGAGGGGCGCGAAGCTTTCTTT. Translation gives CASSPREGREAFF.

The V call is TRBV15, the J call TRBJ1-6; the D is unclear. Trimming took 3 bases from V and 2 from J, leaving 5 bases between them. The germline V gene has CDR1 LNHNV and CDR2 YYDKDF (reference sequence). This CDR3 region has 14 residues. For the CDR3, the DNA is TGTGCCACCAGCAGCCAGACCTATAATTCACCCCTCCACTTT. This sequence encodes CATSSQTYNSPLHF.